The 21 T cell receptor beta chains below come from one sample, sequenced in a study of cytomegalovirus exposure and HLA in healthy donors. Primers for the PCR totalled 60 Vbeta and 13 Jbeta. The assay was immunoSEQ multiplex PCR, and TCRdb's table has in-frame clones only and misses some. The sample lists 150,000 to 200,000 clones, over 60% occurring once. Sequences were obtained from PBMCs. Receptors were obtained from a man aged 40-50 years in good health and CMV-seropositive.

This clone appeared a few times. The chain recombines TRBV30 with TRBJ1-1; D is perhaps TRBD1 (5 bases). Germline CDR1 GTSNPN, CDR2 SVGIG (reference sequence). The CDR3 extends over 11 amino acids. V lost 5 bases, J lost 10 bases, and 14 bases lay in between. CDR3 DNA: TGTGCCTGGGGGAAGGGGTACTTAGCTTTCTTT. Amino acid sequence: CAWGKGYLAFF.

V gene TRBV14 combines with J gene TRBJ2-3, with unresolved D. The CDR3 is 14 amino acids. Germline V gene data show CDR1 as SGHDN and CDR2 as FVKESK. With 4 bases removed from V and 2 bases from J, the gap between germline ends came to 10 bases. CDR3 loop: CASSLSPLTDTQYF. CDR3 nucleotides: TGTGCCAGCAGCCTGTCTCCACTCACAGATACGCAGTATTTT. Combining the CDR3 with reference TRBV14 and TRBJ2-3 gives the whole variable domain EAGVTQFPSHSVIEKGQTVTLRCDPISGHDNLYWYRRVMGKEIKFLLHFVKESKQDESGMPNNRFLAERTGGTYSTLKVQPAELEDSGVYFCASSLSPLTDTQYFGPGTRLTVL.

Details on this clone: One junction end disagrees with the germline gene, perhaps due to a read error. This sequence joins TRBV11-2 and TRBJ2-6; tentatively, D is TRBD1 (5 bases). This CDR3 has 12 amino acids. Germline V CDR1 and CDR2: SGHAT, FQNNGV. The CDR3 DNA is TGTGCCAGCAGAAAAGGGGCCAACGGCCTGACTTTC. Its protein is CASRKGANGLTF.

The chain has TRBV1 and TRBJ2-1; the table assigns TRBD1, which was not confirmed against the DNA. TRBV1 is reported as a pseudogene. This CDR3 is 14 amino acids long. The CDR3 sequence: CTSSRLGQENEQFF. In DNA, the CDR3 is TGCACCAGCAGCCGATTGGGACAGGAAAATGAGCAGTTCTTC.

The chain recombines TRBV27 with TRBJ2-7; TRBD1 aligns across 9 bases. The CDR3 length is 13 residues. Germline loops: CDR1 MNHEY, CDR2 SMNVEV (reference sequence). Trimming cost V 5 bases and J 6 bases; bases outside gene matches: 5. In nucleotides, the CDR3 is TGTGCCAGCAGTCCACAGACAGGGGGCGAGCAGTACTTC. It specifies CASSPQTGGEQYF.

V usage is TRBV19 and J usage is TRBJ2-2; tentatively, D is TRBD1 (6 bases). Germline CDR1 and CDR2: LNHDA and SQIVND (reference sequence). V shed 5 bases and J shed 4 bases, with 14 bases lying between them. This CDR3 contains 15 residues. This chain's CDR3 is CASSPAGTPTGELFF. The CDR3, as DNA: TGTGCCAGTAGTCCGGCCGGGACACCCACCGGGGAGCTGTTTTTT.

This clone has a handful of counts. CDR3 sequence: CASRAPGGANVLTF. CDR3 sequence (DNA): TGTGCCAGCCGAGCACCGGGGGGGGCCAACGTCCTGACTTTC. The chain recombines TRBV27 with TRBJ2-6; a possible D gene is TRBD2 (5 bases). The V end was cut by 8 bases, the J end by 4 bases, with 12 bases between. Germline CDR1 and CDR2: MNHEY and SMNVEV (reference sequence). This CDR3 has 14 residues.

This chain links TRBV19 with TRBJ1-2; no definite D call. Trimming took off 7 bases at V and 2 bases at J, with 14 bases between the two ends. Germline CDR1 LNHDA, CDR2 SQIVND (reference sequence). The CDR3 contains 14 residues. The DNA of the CDR3 is TGTGCCAGTACTCCCCAGCGGGGAAACTATGGCTACACCTTC. As protein: CASTPQRGNYGYTF.

This chain connects TRBV11-2 to TRBJ1-2; 9 bases are shared with TRBD1. The J segment lost 2 bases and the V segment lost 4 bases, leaving 2 bases of the junction unmatched. This CDR3 has 14 residues. CDR1 is SGHAT, CDR2 FQNNGV, per germline. DNA of the CDR3: TGTGCCAGCAGCTCCGGACAGGGGAACTATGGCTACACCTTC. Protein product: CASSSGQGNYGYTF.

Of note for this clone: The same CDR3 also results from other DNA sequences found in this sample. The V and J genes are TRBV4-2 and TRBJ2-1, with 11 bases matching TRBD2. V lost 1 base, J lost 4 bases, and 3 bases stayed unmatched. CDR1 is LGHNA and CDR2 is YNFKEQ in the germline V gene. The CDR3 runs to 16 residues. The CDR3 coding sequence is TGTGCCAGCAGCCAAGCAGGGACTAGCGGTTACAATGAGCAGTTCTTC. Translating gives CASSQAGTSGYNEQFF.

V and J are TRBV18 and TRBJ2-5, with TRBD2 matching over 8 bases. The CDR3 extends over 15 amino acids. The V gene end was trimmed by 2 bases and the J gene end by 2 bases; junction bases not matched to a gene: 4. CDR1 and CDR2 from the germline V gene are KGHSH and LQKENI. The CDR3 nucleotides are TGTGCCAGCTCACCATGGGCTAGCGGGCAAGAGACCCAGTACTTC. This encodes CASSPWASGQETQYF.

This clone was seen just once. The gene calls are TRBV2 and TRBJ1-5, with D possibly being TRBD1 (5 bases). The CDR3 is 14 amino acids. V was shortened by 2 bases and J by 7 bases, with 12 bases between the two germline ends. Germline CDR1 SNHLY, CDR2 FYNNEI. The CDR3 sequence is CASSEQGLEQPQHF. CDR3 nucleotide sequence: TGTGCCAGCAGTGAACAGGGCTTGGAACAGCCCCAGCATTTT.

The V gene is TRBV5-1, the J gene TRBJ2-5, with TRBD2 identical over 11 bases. V trimming: 1 base; J trimming: 3 bases; junction bases outside the gene matches: 5. CDR1 and CDR2 from the germline V gene are SGHRS and YFSETQ. The CDR3 is 16 residues long. The CDR3 loop reads CASSLILTSGKETQYF. The CDR3 DNA reads as TGCGCCAGCAGCTTGATTCTGACTAGCGGGAAAGAGACCCAGTACTTC.

The chain is built from TRBV2 and TRBJ1-5; D gene ambiguous. CDR3 length: 13 amino acids. The germline V gene encodes CDR1 SNHLY and CDR2 FYNNEI. The ends were cut back, 5 bases at V and 1 base at J, with 6 bases in the middle. This CDR3 reads CASSPESNQPQHF. The DNA of the CDR3 is TGTGCCAGCAGTCCGGAGAGCAATCAGCCCCAGCATTTT.

J is TRBJ2-2 and V is TRBV7-3; tentative D call: TRBD1 (5 bases). The CDR3 sequence is 14 residues long. V lost 5 bases, J lost 6 bases, and 13 bases lay in between. Germline CDR1 and CDR2: SGHTA and FQGTGA. CDR3 coding DNA: TGTGCCAGCAGCGCCGGCAGGGTTCCCGGGGAGCTGTTTTTT. Translating gives CASSAGRVPGELFF.

The chain employs TRBV18 and TRBJ1-5; D is unresolved. Deletions cut 6 bases from V and 0 bases from J, with 9 bases between. Germline V gene data show CDR1 as KGHSH and CDR2 as LQKENI. The length of the CDR3 is 14 residues. For the CDR3, the DNA is TGTGCCAGCTCTCCTGGCAATAGCAATCAGCCCCAGCATTTT. Its translation: CASSPGNSNQPQHF.

V is TRBV7-2 and J is TRBJ2-1; D might be TRBD1 (6 bases). The CDR3 contains 12 residues. Trimming shortened V by 5 bases and J by 12 bases, and 14 bases separated the two germline ends. From germline, CDR1 is SGHTA and CDR2 FQGNSA. CDR3 residues: CASSRTTGLQFF. In DNA form, the CDR3 reads TGTGCCAGCAGCCGAACGACAGGACTGCAGTTCTTC.

Comment on this clone: The identical CDR3 is also encoded by other nucleotide sequences in the sample. The genes are TRBV6-1 and TRBJ2-2; D gene uncertain. In germline, CDR1 is MNHNS, CDR2 SASEGT. The CDR3 is 15 residues long. V dropped 3 bases and J dropped 4 bases, with 12 bases sitting between them. CDR3: CASSEGLRSTGELFF. For the CDR3, the DNA is TGTGCCAGCAGTGAGGGTCTTAGGAGCACCGGGGAGCTGTTTTTT.

This chain connects TRBV6-4 to TRBJ2-5; 11 nucleotides line up with TRBD1. The CDR3 spans 14 residues. V gave up 6 bases and J gave up 2 bases; unmatched junction bases: 2. Germline loops: CDR1 MRHNA, CDR2 SNTAGT. Here the CDR3 DNA reads TGTGCCAGCAGAGGGGACAGGGGGCAAGAGACCCAGTACTTC. It yields the protein CASRGDRGQETQYF.

The CDR3 DNA reads as TGTGCCAGCAGCCAGGGGGACAGTCGCTATGGCTACACCTTC. Protein product: CASSQGDSRYGYTF. V is TRBV4-2 and J is TRBJ1-2, with 7 bases aligning to TRBD1. V was pared by 3 bases and J by 4 bases, with 5 bases of the junction left unmatched. Germline values: CDR1 LGHNA, CDR2 YNFKEQ. The CDR3 runs to 14 residues.

The rearrangement joins TRBV21-1 to TRBJ2-3; the table's D call of TRBD1 was not tested on the DNA. TRBV21-1 is a known pseudogene. The CDR3 consists of 14 residues. The CDR3 nucleotides are TGTGCCAGCACCTGGACAAGGCACACAGATACGCAGTATTTT. Its translation: CASTWTRHTDTQYF.